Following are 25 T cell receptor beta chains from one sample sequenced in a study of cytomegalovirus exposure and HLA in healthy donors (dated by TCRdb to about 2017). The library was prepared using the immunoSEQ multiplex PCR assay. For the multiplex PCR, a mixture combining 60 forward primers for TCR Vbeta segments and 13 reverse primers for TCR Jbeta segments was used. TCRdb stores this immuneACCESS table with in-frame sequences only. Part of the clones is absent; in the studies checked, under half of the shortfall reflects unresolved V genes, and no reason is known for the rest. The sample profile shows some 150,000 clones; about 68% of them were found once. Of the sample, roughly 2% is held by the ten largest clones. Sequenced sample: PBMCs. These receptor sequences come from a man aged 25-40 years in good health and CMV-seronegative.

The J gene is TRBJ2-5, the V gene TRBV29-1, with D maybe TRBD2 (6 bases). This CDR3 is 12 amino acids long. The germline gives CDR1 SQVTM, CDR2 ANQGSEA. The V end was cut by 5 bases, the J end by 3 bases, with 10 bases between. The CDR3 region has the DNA TGCAGCGTTCGGGCTAGCGAAGAGACCCAGTACTTC. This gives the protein CSVRASEETQYF.

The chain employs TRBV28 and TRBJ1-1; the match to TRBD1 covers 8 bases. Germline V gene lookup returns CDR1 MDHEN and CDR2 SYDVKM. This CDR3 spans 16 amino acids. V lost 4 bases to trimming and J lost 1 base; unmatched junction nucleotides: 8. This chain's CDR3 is CASSSTGGGTNTEAFF. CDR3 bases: TGTGCCAGCAGTTCTACAGGGGGGGGGACGAACACTGAAGCTTTCTTT.

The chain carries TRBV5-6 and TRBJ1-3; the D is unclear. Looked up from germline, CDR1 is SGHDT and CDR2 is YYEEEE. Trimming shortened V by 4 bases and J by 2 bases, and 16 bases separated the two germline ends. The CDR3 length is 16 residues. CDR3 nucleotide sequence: TGTGCCAGCAGCCCGGCCCGGCGGCTGGCTGGAAACACCATATATTTT. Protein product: CASSPARRLAGNTIYF.

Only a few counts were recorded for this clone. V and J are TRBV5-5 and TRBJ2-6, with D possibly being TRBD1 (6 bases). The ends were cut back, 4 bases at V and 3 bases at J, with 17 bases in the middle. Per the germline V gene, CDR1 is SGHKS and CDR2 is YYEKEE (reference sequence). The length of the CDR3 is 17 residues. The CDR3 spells CASSRDPTGIGANVLTF. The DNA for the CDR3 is TGTGCCAGCAGCCGGGACCCTACAGGGATTGGGGCCAACGTCCTGACTTTC.

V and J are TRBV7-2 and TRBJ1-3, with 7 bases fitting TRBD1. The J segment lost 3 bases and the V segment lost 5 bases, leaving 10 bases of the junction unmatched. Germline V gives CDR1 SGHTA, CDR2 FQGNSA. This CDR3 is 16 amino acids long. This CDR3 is CASSPAGTVIGNTIYF. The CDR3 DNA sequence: TGTGCCAGCAGCCCCGCCGGGACAGTCATTGGAAACACCATATATTTT.

This CDR3 is CASSLDGQNTEAFF. CDR3 bases: TGTGCCAGCAGCTTAGATGGGCAGAACACTGAAGCTTTCTTT. The J gene is TRBJ1-1, the V gene TRBV7-3; D is undetermined. Germline CDR1 SGHTA, CDR2 FQGTGA. The V end was cut by 2 bases, the J end by 1 base, with 8 bases between. This CDR3 contains 14 residues. The full variable domain, in which reference TRBV7-3 and TRBJ1-1 provide the parts outside the CDR3, is GAGVSQTPSNKVTEKGKYVELRCDPISGHTALYWYRQSLGQGPEFLIYFQGTGAADDSGLPNDRFFAVRPEGSVSTLKIQRTERGDSAVYLCASSLDGQNTEAFFGQGTRLTVV.

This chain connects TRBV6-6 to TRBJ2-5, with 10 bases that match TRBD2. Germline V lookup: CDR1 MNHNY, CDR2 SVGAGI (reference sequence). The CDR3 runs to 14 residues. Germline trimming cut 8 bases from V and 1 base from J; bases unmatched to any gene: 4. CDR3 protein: CASRPSGGQETQYF. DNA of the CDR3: TGTGCCAGCCGTCCTAGCGGGGGCCAAGAGACCCAGTACTTC.

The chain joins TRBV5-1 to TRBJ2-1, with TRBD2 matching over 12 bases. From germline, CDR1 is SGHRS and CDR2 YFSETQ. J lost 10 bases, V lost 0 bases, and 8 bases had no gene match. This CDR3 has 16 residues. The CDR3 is CASSLGTSGVGGEQFF. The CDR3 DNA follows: TGCGCCAGCAGCTTGGGGACTAGCGGGGTCGGCGGGGAGCAGTTCTTC.

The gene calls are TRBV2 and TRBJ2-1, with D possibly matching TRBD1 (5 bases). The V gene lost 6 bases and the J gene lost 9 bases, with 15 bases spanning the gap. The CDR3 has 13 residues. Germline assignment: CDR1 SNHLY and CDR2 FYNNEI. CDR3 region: CASSLSPGSEQFF. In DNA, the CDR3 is TGTGCCAGCAGCCTATCACCAGGGTCTGAGCAGTTCTTC.

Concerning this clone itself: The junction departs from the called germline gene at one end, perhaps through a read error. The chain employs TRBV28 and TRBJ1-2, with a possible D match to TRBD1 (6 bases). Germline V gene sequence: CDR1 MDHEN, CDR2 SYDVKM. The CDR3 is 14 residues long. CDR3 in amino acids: CASNLRGTAYGYTF. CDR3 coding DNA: TGTGCCAGCAATTTAAGGGGGACGGCTTATGGCTACACCTTC.

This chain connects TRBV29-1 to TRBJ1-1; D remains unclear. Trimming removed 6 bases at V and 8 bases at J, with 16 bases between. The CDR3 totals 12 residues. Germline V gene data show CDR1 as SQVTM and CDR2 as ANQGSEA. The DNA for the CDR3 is TGCAGCGTCCCCGGTGAGGGTGAGGAAGCTTTCTTT. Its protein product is CSVPGEGEEAFF. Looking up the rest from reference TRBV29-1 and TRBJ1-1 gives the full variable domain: SAVISQKPSRDICQRGTSLTIQCQVDSQVTMMFWYRQQPGQSLTLIATANQGSEATYESGFVIDKFPISRPNLTFSTLTVSNMSPEDSSIYLCSVPGEGEEAFFGQGTRLTVV.

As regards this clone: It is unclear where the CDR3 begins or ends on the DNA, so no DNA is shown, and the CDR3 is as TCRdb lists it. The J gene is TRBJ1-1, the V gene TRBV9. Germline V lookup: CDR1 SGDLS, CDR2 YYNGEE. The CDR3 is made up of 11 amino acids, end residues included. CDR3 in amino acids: CASSVGRGSFF.

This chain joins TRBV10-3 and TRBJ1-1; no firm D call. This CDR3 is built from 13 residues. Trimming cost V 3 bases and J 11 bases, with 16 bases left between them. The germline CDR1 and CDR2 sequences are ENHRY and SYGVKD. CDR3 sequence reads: CAISEVMAGEAFF. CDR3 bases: TGTGCCATCAGTGAAGTGATGGCAGGTGAGGCTTTCTTT.

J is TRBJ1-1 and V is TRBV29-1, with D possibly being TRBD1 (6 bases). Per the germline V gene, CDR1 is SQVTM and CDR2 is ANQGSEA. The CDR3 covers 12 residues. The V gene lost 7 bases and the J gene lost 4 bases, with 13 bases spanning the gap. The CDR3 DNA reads TGCAGCGCCTACAGGGAAGGCACTGAAGCTTTCTTT. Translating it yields CSAYREGTEAFF.

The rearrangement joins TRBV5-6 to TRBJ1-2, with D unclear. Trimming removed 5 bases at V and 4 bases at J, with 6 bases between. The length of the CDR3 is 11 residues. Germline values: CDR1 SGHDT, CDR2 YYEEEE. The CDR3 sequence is CASSAVYGYTF. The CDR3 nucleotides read TGTGCCAGCAGTGCAGTCTATGGCTACACCTTC. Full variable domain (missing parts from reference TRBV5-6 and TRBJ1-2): DAGVTQSPTHLIKTRGQQVTLRCSPKSGHDTVSWYQQALGQGPQFIFQYYEEEERQRGNFPDRFSGHQFPNYSSELNVNALLLGDSALYLCASSAVYGYTFGSGTRLTVV.

CDR3 region: CASSPDSHTENYGYTF. CDR3 coding DNA: TGTGCCAGCAGCCCGGACAGCCATACCGAAAACTATGGCTACACCTTC. The V gene is TRBV5-4, the J gene TRBJ1-2; D is possibly TRBD1 (6 bases). The CDR3 spans 16 residues. The V and J ends lost 4 bases and 2 bases respectively, with 18 bases between them. CDR1 and CDR2 (germline): SGHNT, YYREEE (reference sequence). Full variable domain (remainder filled in from reference TRBV5-4 and TRBJ1-2): ETGVTQSPTHLIKTRGQQVTLRCSSQSGHNTVSWYQQALGQGPQFIFQYYREEENGRGNFPPRFSGLQFPNYSSELNVNALELDDSALYLCASSPDSHTENYGYTFGSGTRLTVV.

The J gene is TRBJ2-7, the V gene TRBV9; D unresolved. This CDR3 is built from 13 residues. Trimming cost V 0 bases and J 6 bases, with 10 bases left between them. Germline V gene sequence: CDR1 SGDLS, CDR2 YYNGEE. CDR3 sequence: CASSVVQSGEQYF. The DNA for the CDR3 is TGTGCCAGCAGCGTAGTTCAGTCAGGCGAGCAGTACTTC.

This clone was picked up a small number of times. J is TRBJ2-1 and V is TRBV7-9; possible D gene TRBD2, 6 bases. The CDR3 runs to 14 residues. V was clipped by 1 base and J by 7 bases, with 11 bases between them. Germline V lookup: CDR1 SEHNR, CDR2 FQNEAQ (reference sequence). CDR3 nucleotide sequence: TGTGCCAGCAGCTTAGGCGGGGATCCGAATGAGCAGTTCTTC. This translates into CASSLGGDPNEQFF.

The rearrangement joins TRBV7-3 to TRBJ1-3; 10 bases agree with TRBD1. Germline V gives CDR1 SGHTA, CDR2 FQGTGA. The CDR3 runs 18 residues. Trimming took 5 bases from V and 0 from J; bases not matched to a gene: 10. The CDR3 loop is CASSPPSTGGLSGNTIYF. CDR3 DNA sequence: TGTGCCAGCAGCCCTCCATCGACAGGGGGCCTCTCTGGAAACACCATATATTTT. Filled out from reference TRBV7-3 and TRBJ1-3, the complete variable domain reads GAGVSQTPSNKVTEKGKYVELRCDPISGHTALYWYRQSLGQGPEFLIYFQGTGAADDSGLPNDRFFAVRPEGSVSTLKIQRTERGDSAVYLCASSPPSTGGLSGNTIYFGEGSWLTVV.

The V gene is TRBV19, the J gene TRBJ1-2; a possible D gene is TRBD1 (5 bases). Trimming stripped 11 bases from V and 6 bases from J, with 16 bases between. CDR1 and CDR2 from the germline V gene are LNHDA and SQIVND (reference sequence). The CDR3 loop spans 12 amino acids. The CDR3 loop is CAAGPGWDGYTF. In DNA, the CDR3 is TGTGCCGCAGGACCAGGGTGGGATGGCTACACCTTC.

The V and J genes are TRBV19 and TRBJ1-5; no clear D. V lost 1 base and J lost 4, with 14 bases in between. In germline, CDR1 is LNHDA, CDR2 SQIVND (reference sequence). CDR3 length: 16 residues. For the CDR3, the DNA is TGTGCCAGTAGTATAGTCCAAGGAGGGTGGAATCAGCCCCAGCATTTT. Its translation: CASSIVQGGWNQPQHF.

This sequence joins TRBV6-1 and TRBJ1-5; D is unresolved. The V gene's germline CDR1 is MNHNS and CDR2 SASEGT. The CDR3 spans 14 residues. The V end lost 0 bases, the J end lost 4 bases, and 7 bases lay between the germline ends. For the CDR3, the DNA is TGTGCCAGCAGTGAAGCTTCATTTAATCAGCCCCAGCATTTT. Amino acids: CASSEASFNQPQHF.

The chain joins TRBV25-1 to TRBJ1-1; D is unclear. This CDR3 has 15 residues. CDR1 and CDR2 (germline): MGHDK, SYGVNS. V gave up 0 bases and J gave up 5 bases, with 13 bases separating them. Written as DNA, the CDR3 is TGTGCCAGCAGTGAATATGGAGCAGGAGGGACTGAAGCTTTCTTT. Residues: CASSEYGAGGTEAFF.

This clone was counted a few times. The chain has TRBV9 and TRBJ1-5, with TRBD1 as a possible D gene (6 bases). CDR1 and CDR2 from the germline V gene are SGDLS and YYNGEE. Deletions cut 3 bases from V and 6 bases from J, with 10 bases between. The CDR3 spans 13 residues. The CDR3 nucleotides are TGTGCCAGCAGCGCGTTACAGGGTCAGCCCCAGCATTTT. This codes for CASSALQGQPQHF.

CDR3 coding DNA: TGTGCCAGCAGTGCCTCAGATCCCAATCAGCCCCAGCATTTT. Translation gives CASSASDPNQPQHF. The chain couples TRBV25-1 to TRBJ1-5; no clear D gene. This CDR3 contains 14 residues. The V and J ends lost 4 bases and 3 bases respectively, with 10 bases between them. Germline V gives CDR1 MGHDK, CDR2 SYGVNS.